This entry lists 5 T cell receptor beta chains sequenced from one sample in a study of blood T cell repertoires in COVID-19. Clones were read by immunoSEQ multiplex PCR, and TCRdb kept only the in-frame ones, dropping some. The table shows about 150,000 clones, with approximately 80% occurring only once. The sample was peripheral blood. These receptors were collected from a man aged 55 to 70 with active or convalescent COVID-19.

V usage is TRBV4-1 and J usage is TRBJ1-5; perhaps TRBD1 as D (5 bases). CDR3 length: 14 amino acids. The V gene lost 5 bases and the J gene lost 2 bases, with 10 bases spanning the gap. CDR1 is MGHRA, CDR2 YSYEKL, per germline. The CDR3 here is CASSSQGGNQPQHF. The DNA of the CDR3 is TGCGCCAGCAGCTCCCAAGGGGGCAATCAGCCCCAGCATTTT.

This rearrangement joins TRBV25-1 to TRBJ2-5, with D possibly TRBD1 on 7 matching bases. The CDR3 has 14 residues. With 4 bases removed from V and 5 bases from J, the gap between germline ends came to 14 bases. Germline V gene data show CDR1 as MGHDK and CDR2 as SYGVNS. The CDR3 loop reads CASSAQGGKETQYF. CDR3 DNA: TGTGCCAGCAGTGCCCAGGGGGGAAAGGAGACCCAGTACTTC.

The chain carries TRBV30 and TRBJ1-6; D is ambiguous. Between the trimmed V and J ends, which lost 7 bases and 11 bases, there was a span of 18 bases. Germline V gene lookup returns CDR1 GTSNPN and CDR2 SVGIG (reference sequence). The CDR3 sequence is 13 residues long. CDR3 in DNA: TGTGCCTTCTCTGGCCAACCTCGTACACCCCTCCACTTT. Protein sequence: CAFSGQPRTPLHF.

V and J are TRBV4-3 and TRBJ1-2, with TRBD1 matching over 12 bases. With 0 bases clipped from V and 7 bases from J, the junction kept 6 bases outside the gene matches. This CDR3 contains 16 residues. CDR1 and CDR2 (germline): LGHNA, YSLEER. CDR3 bases: TGCGCCAGCAGCCAAGAAAAAGGGACAGGGGGCTCTGGCTACACCTTC. This gives the protein CASSQEKGTGGSGYTF.

The chain uses TRBV7-2 and TRBJ2-1; D is possibly TRBD2 (7 bases). This CDR3 contains 15 residues. The germline gives CDR1 SGHTA, CDR2 FQGNSA. Trimming stripped 3 bases from V and 9 bases from J, with 18 bases between. The CDR3 sequence is CASSLGGAGGSEQFF. The CDR3 DNA is TGTGCCAGCAGCTTGGGGGGGGCCGGAGGGAGTGAGCAGTTCTTC.